This T cell receptor beta chain was identified in a study of T-cell reconstitution after alpha-beta-depleted transplantation in children. This clonotype was observed a few times. The target antigen is unknown. The study, taken as a whole, reports: It was reported that alpha-beta T cells came from several hundred expanded graft clones (about two months after transplant). High day-60 TCRbeta diversity in some patients came from surviving recipient T cells and thymic progenitors. T-cell counts and diversity at one year post-transplant came mainly from newly produced T cells.

The CDR3 has 14 residues. Deletions cut 6 bases from V and 4 bases from J, with 15 bases between. Preparation of the TCRbeta library involved a method that used unique molecular identifiers. Each CDR3 protein gets one entry after TCRdb re-called the PCR reads with MiXCR. The repertoire holds more than 300,000 distinct CDR3 sequences, with roughly 17% as singletons. The sequence was obtained from a male patient aged 2-9 years who had a stem cell transplant for acute lymphoblastic leukemia, so the T cells may come from the graft donor. The chain couples TRBV12-3 or TRBV12-4 to TRBJ2-5; TRBD2 might be the D (7 bases). Sequencing was performed on PBMCs, mostly from graft donor cells, taken 360 days after TCRalphabeta/CD19-depleted stem cell transplant. For the CDR3, the DNA is TGTGCCAGCAGCCTGGGGGGGGGCCCAGAGACCCAGTACTTC. It yields the protein CASSLGGGPETQYF.